These T cell receptor beta chains were read from a single sample in a study of blood T cell repertoires in COVID-19. Data came from immunoSEQ multiplex PCR; TCRdb stores just in-frame clones and leaves some out. The sample lists 200,000 to 300,000 clones, about 82% occurring once. The sample consisted of peripheral blood. The receptors here all came from a woman aged 55-75 years with active or convalescent COVID-19. The CDR3 runs from the conserved cysteine through the conserved F or W. Fields, in order: clone size, V gene, D gene, J gene, CDR3 length, CDR3 DNA, CDR3 protein. A D gene is named only where the DNA matches it firmly. A row's size may be missing; if present it is once, few, many or a size class.

NA	TRBV5-6	NA	TRBJ1-2	15	TGTGCCAGCAGCTGGTCCCCCGGGACATCCTATGGCTACACCTTC	CASSWSPGTSYGYTF
NA	TRBV7-2	NA	TRBJ2-5	13	TGTGCCAGCAGCCCTTGGGGAGTGGAGACCCAGTACTTC	CASSPWGVETQYF
NA	TRBV2	NA	TRBJ1-2	15	TGTGCCAGCAGTGCGGAAAATCTGGCGAGGGAAGGCTACACCTTC	CASSAENLAREGYTF
NA	TRBV19	NA	TRBJ1-2	14	TGTGCCAGTAGTATAGTAGGGGCGCGCTATGGCTACACCTTC	CASSIVGARYGYTF
once	TRBV12-3/TRBV12-4	NA	TRBJ2-1	12	TGTGCCAGCAGTTTTAGGAGTACTGAGCAGTTCTTC	CASSFRSTEQFF
NA	TRBV30	NA	TRBJ2-1	14	TGTGCCTGGAGCCCCCAGGGCTCCTACAATGAGCAGTTCTTC	CAWSPQGSYNEQFF
NA	TRBV19	TRBD1	TRBJ1-2	14	TGTGCCAGTAGTTCGGACAGGGGGAACTATGGCTACACCTTC	CASSSDRGNYGYTF
NA	TRBV4-2	TRBD2	TRBJ2-3	17	TGTGCCAGCAGCCAGCAGCCAAACGGGGGGGCAATAGATACGCAGTATTTT	CASSQQPNGGAIDTQYF
NA	TRBV5-4	TRBD2	TRBJ2-7	15	TGTGCCAGCAGCTCGATATCCGCGGGAGTAGGAGAGCAGTACTTC	CASSSISAGVGEQYF
NA	TRBV12-5	TRBD2	TRBJ2-1	13	TGTGCTAGTTCAGCGGGAGTTGGCAATGAGCAGTTCTTC	CASSAGVGNEQFF
NA	TRBV25-1	TRBD1	TRBJ2-3	16	TGTGCCAGCAGTGACCGGACAGGGGACGGCACAGATACGCAGTATTTT	CASSDRTGDGTDTQYF
NA	TRBV19	NA	TRBJ1-1	16	TGTGCCAGTATGCCCCTACTCCAGGGAATGAACACTGAAGCTTTCTTT	CASMPLLQGMNTEAFF
NA	TRBV7-8	NA	TRBJ2-5	18	TGTGCCAGCAGCTTAGCTCGCCCGACAGGCCCTTTAAAAGAGACCCAGTACTTC	CASSLARPTGPLKETQYF
NA	TRBV5-1	TRBD1	TRBJ1-2	16	TGCGCCAGCAGCTCCATGCCTGGACAGGGGAACTATGGCTACACCTTC	CASSSMPGQGNYGYTF
few	TRBV9	NA	TRBJ1-4	14	TGTGCCAGCAGCCCCCACAGCCTGCCCGAACCTCTGTTTTTT	CASSPHSLPEPLFF
NA	TRBV7-9	NA	TRBJ1-1	15	TGTGCCAGCAGCTCCGGAAGACAGAAGAACACTGAAGCTTTCTTT	CASSSGRQKNTEAFF
NA	TRBV11-3	NA	TRBJ1-4	14	TGTGCCAGCAGCTTAGGTACAGGGATTGAAAAACTGTTTTTT	CASSLGTGIEKLFF
NA	TRBV11-3	NA	TRBJ2-3	12	TGTGCCAGCAGCCTAGTCTCAGATACGCAGTATTTT	CASSLVSDTQYF
NA	TRBV5-1	NA	TRBJ1-5	16	TGCGCCAGCAGCCCGGGGGGCGGCGGCTTCAATCAGCCCCAGCATTTT	CASSPGGGGFNQPQHF
NA	TRBV11-2	NA	TRBJ2-3	14	TGTGCCAGCAGCTTGGGGACTAGCACAGATACGCAGTATTTT	CASSLGTSTDTQYF